This passage covers 15 T cell receptor beta chains from one sample sequenced in a study of blood T cells in healthy people across ages. A sample-barcoded 5' primer and a J-beta primer mix were used in a second PCR of about 6 to 11 cycles. TCRdb itself ran the 5' RACE reads through MiXCR, one entry per CDR3 protein. This table has 540,000 or so distinct CDR3 sequences, roughly 28% appearing once. The sequencing input was blood. Receptors originate from a woman between 70 and 85 years old in good health.

The chain couples TRBV6-6 to TRBJ2-5; 8 bases map to TRBD2. The end of the DNA aligns better with TRBJ2-1, so the J call may be wrong. Germline V gene lookup returns CDR1 MNHNY and CDR2 SVGAGI (reference sequence). CDR3 length: 13 amino acids. For the CDR3, the DNA is TGTGCCAGCAGTCACAGGAGCGGGGGTGAGCAGTTCTTC. Translated: CASSHRSGGEQFF.

This clonotype was detected only a few times. The rearrangement joins TRBV29-1 to TRBJ1-3; D is perhaps TRBD1 (6 bases). V lost 7 bases, J lost 3 bases, and 13 bases lay in between. The CDR3 length is 13 residues. From germline, CDR1 is SQVTM and CDR2 ANQGSEA. CDR3 sequence: CSAQTGSGNTIYF. The CDR3 DNA reads as TGCAGCGCACAGACAGGAAGTGGAAACACCATATATTTT.

This clonotype was recorded at least ten times. J is TRBJ2-1 and V is TRBV12-3 or TRBV12-4, with 10 bases matching TRBD2. Trimming cost V 5 bases and J 2 bases; bases outside gene matches: 12. The CDR3 is made up of 18 amino acids. The CDR3 here is CASSPHLIAGGPYNEQFF. In nucleotides, the CDR3 is TGTGCCAGCAGTCCTCATCTTATAGCGGGGGGTCCCTACAATGAGCAGTTCTTC.

This clonotype was observed a few times. The chain is built from TRBV27 and TRBJ1-4; D remains unclear. CDR1 MNHEY and CDR2 SMNVEV come from the germline V gene (reference sequence). The length of the CDR3 is 15 residues. The ends were cut back, 6 bases at V and 0 bases at J, with 11 bases in the middle. As DNA, the CDR3 is TGTGCCAGCAGACGGCTGTCTGCAACTAATGAAAAACTGTTTTTT. Translating it yields CASRRLSATNEKLFF.

This clonotype was seen a handful of times. The chain has TRBV28 and TRBJ1-4, with D possibly matching TRBD1 (5 bases). The CDR3 totals 13 residues. Germline V gene sequence: CDR1 MDHEN, CDR2 SYDVKM. V lost 8 bases, J lost 6 bases, and 13 bases lay in between. CDR3 residues: CASERGRDEKLFF. CDR3 bases: TGTGCCAGCGAAAGGGGACGAGATGAAAAACTGTTTTTT. Together with reference TRBV28 and TRBJ1-4, the CDR3 gives the full variable domain: DVKVTQSSRYLVKRTGEKVFLECVQDMDHENMFWYRQDPGLGLRLIYFSYDVKMKEKGDIPEGYSVSREKKERFSLILESASTNQTSMYLCASERGRDEKLFFGSGTQLSVL.

The gene calls are TRBV20-1 and TRBJ1-1, with D maybe TRBD1 (6 bases). The germline gives CDR1 DFQATT, CDR2 SNEGSKA (reference sequence). This CDR3 comprises 12 residues. For the CDR3, the DNA is TGCGGGACATCGATTTCGAACACTGAAGCTTTCTTT. It translates to CGTSISNTEAFF.

This clonotype turned up a few times. This rearrangement joins TRBV5-1 to TRBJ2-5; TRBD1 aligns across 9 bases. Germline-derived CDR1 and CDR2 are SGHRS and YFSETQ. V shed 3 bases and J 11 bases; nucleotides not matched to a gene: 8. The length of the CDR3 is 13 residues. The CDR3 loop reads CASSSGQGRFQYF. Written as DNA, the CDR3 is TGCGCCAGCAGCTCGGGACAGGGACGTTTTCAGTACTTC.

This chain links TRBV21-1 with TRBJ1-6. TRBV21-1 has pseudogene status. This CDR3 is 17 amino acids long. The CDR3 nucleotides read TGTGCCAGCGACGGCCCAAGGGACGACTCCTATAATTCACCCCTCCACTTT. This gives the protein CASDGPRDDSYNSPLHF.

This clonotype has just a few counts. The chain joins TRBV6-2 or TRBV6-3 to TRBJ1-1, with TRBD1 as a possible D gene (6 bases). Trimming pared 6 bases from V and 3 bases from J, leaving 14 bases between. Germline V gene sequence: CDR1 MNHEY, CDR2 SVGEGT. CDR3 size: 14 residues. The CDR3 spells CASRIGRGYTEAFF. CDR3 sequence (DNA): TGTGCCAGCAGAATCGGCAGGGGTTACACTGAAGCTTTCTTT.

This rearrangement joins TRBV9 to TRBJ1-6; no reliable D call. Trimming left V 0 bases short and J 10 bases short, with 17 bases between. The CDR3 loop spans 16 amino acids. Germline values: CDR1 SGDLS, CDR2 YYNGEE. The DNA for the CDR3 is TGTGCCAGCAGCGTAGAGGCCCTCCTGGGGAAATCACCCCTCCACTTT. This encodes CASSVEALLGKSPLHF.

The chain couples TRBV24-1 to TRBJ2-1, with 14 bases matching TRBD2. The V segment lost 4 bases and the J segment 0 bases; nucleotides outside the gene matches: 7. This CDR3 region has 19 residues. Germline-derived CDR1 and CDR2 are KGHDR and SFDVKD. CDR3 loop: CATSDPTSGGEFSYNEQFF. CDR3 DNA sequence: TGTGCCACCAGTGACCCGACTAGCGGGGGGGAGTTCTCCTACAATGAGCAGTTCTTC.

This clonotype was picked up a small number of times. This sequence joins TRBV7-2 and TRBJ2-5; 7 nucleotides match TRBD2. This CDR3 is 14 amino acids long. J was trimmed by 3 bases and V by 6 bases; bases with no gene match: 7. Germline lookup yields CDR1 SGHTA and CDR2 FQGNSA. CDR3 nucleotide sequence: TGTGCCAGCAGTACTGTAGCGGGCAAAGAGACCCAGTACTTC. It translates to CASSTVAGKETQYF.

The V call is TRBV7-9, the J call TRBJ1-2; 9 positions match TRBD1. CDR1 is SEHNR and CDR2 is FQNEAQ in the germline V gene (reference sequence). The CDR3 length is 13 residues. The junction had 5 bases not matched to a gene; V was cut back by 7 bases and J by 5 bases. The CDR3 spells CASIDGQGYGYTF. CDR3 nucleotide sequence: TGTGCCAGCATAGATGGACAGGGGTATGGCTACACCTTC. The variable domain in full, with the rest retrieved from reference TRBV7-9 and TRBJ1-2, is DTGVSQNPRHKITKRGQNVTFRCDPISEHNRLYWYRQTLGQGPEFLTYFQNEAQLEKSRLLSDRFSAERPKGSFSTLEIQRTEQGDSAMYLCASIDGQGYGYTFGSGTRLTVV.

The V and J genes are TRBV6-2 or TRBV6-3 and TRBJ1-6, with D maybe TRBD1 (5 bases). The CDR3 sequence is 13 residues long. Germline-derived CDR1 and CDR2 are MNHEY and SVGEGT. Trimming pared 8 bases from V and 7 bases from J, leaving 12 bases between. The CDR3, as DNA: TGTGCCAGCCGATGGGACGGCAATTCACCCCTCCACTTT. As protein: CASRWDGNSPLHF.

This clonotype was seen more than once but under ten times. The chain uses TRBV20-1 and TRBJ1-3; tentatively, D is TRBD1 (6 bases). Germline CDR1 is DFQATT and CDR2 is SNEGSKA (reference sequence). Trimming removed 0 bases at V and 5 bases at J, with 17 bases between. This CDR3 is built from 16 residues. The CDR3 DNA follows: TGCAGTGCTAGAGATCCGGCGGACAGAGAACGAAACACCATATATTTT. Protein product: CSARDPADRERNTIYF.